The entry below gives a single T cell receptor (beta chain) sequence along with its context. It lacks a known antigen. No base quality values were provided; no much bigger clone lies one nucleotide off. This record comes from a study of shared clonotypes between healthy human individuals (dated by TCRdb to 2018 to 2021). Background for the entire study: A few men and a couple of women, aged 18 to 49 years, made up the cohort. For each donor, CD4 naive and CD4 memory were each given three plates, CD8 naive was given two plates, and CD8 memory was given one plate. To estimate repertoire size and how much clonotypes are shared between individuals, the study performed deep sequencing of blood TCR repertoires from roughly five healthy adults. To increase sequencing depth and limit assay-specific biases, different laboratories used diverse techniques to prepare libraries and sequence TCR repertoires. Per donor, leukapheresis produced somewhere between about 0.9 and 10 billion PBMCs.

Overall study outcomes, separate from this receptor: Sampling was restricted to blood, and TCR repertoires in tissue are likely to differ from TCR repertoires in blood. The genetic and exposure-history diversity represented was limited by the small number of donors. When a few donors were compared, the shared fraction of clonotypes was around 5% for naive CD4, around 3.6% for naive CD8, more than 2% for memory CD4, and around 0.37% for memory CD8. Based on pairwise subsampling, the degree of clonotype sharing among donors was expected to be affected by sequencing depth. Larger estimated clonotype richness was generally found for naive subsets than for memory subsets. Higher generation probabilities were observed for clonotypes shared by all four sorted-subset donors than for non-shared clonotypes. Rarefaction of sorted-subset datasets indicated incomplete sequencing despite the large sequencing depth.

Relative to germline, V is 4 bases shorter and J is 3 bases shorter, with 10 bases between their ends. The CDR3 numbers 14 residues from cysteine through phenylalanine. Only the CDR3 portion is preserved as DNA: 42 bases, with reading frame beginning at the first base. CDR1 and CDR2, looked up from the germline V gene, are SNHLY and FYNNEI. Healthy HIV-negative adults with no recently reported acute infections or vaccinations were included as donors. Only Caucasian adults living in Nashville, Tennessee, USA were represented among the donors. CD4+ T cells were enriched by magnetic negative selection, after which naive cells were positively selected on CD45RA and the negative fraction was taken as the memory subset. After blood collection by leukapheresis, PBMCs were isolated using Ficoll-Histopaque density gradient centrifugation and then cryopreserved in the vapor phase of liquid nitrogen. Purity and quantity of every magnetically sorted T cell population were checked by analytical flow cytometry. Each sorted fraction had its genomic DNA isolated and then quantified by UV absorbance on a Nanodrop 2000c.

TCR CDR3 regions were amplified from genomic DNA by multiplex PCR using the deep immunoSEQ assay. Extracted genomic DNA from each cell subset was distributed evenly across all wells of several immunoSEQ 96-well plates, and each plate was treated as a replicate. For sorted subsets, approximately 210 ng genomic DNA, equal to tens of thousands of T cell genomes, was loaded into each replicate PCR. Purified libraries were quantified with a Qubit 3.0 fluorometer, sized on a Bioanalyzer 2100, and re-quantified with the KAPA Library Quantification kit. Every immunoSEQ 96-well plate was sequenced on a separate single-read 150-cycle Illumina NextSeq 550 flow cell. For the original study's pipeline: Because the immunoSEQ output included only junctional sequences and no quality scores, the filtering could not be the same as the filtering used for full-length reads. To assign V/J genes and CDR3, sequences were annotated using PyIR, a Python wrapper for IgBLAST v1.9, with IMGT germline references. Any read was removed if the V/J assignment was weak (E-value above 1e-6), the CDR3 was missing, or the read contained stop codons, out-of-frame junctions, or ambiguous translated residues. V3J clonotypes were defined by identical inferred V gene, J gene, and CDR3 amino acid sequence. Percentage overlap between repertoires was calculated by dividing the number of shared unique clonotypes by the size of the smaller repertoire. Three approaches were used to assess repertoire richness: RTK rarefaction, the Chao1 estimator, and Recon v2.1 estimates of unobserved clonotypes. OLGA was used to compute generation probabilities for all TCRbeta clonotypes that the gDNA method yielded from a few donors. Imported from immuneACCESS, the table was reduced by TCRdb to in-frame sequences with V and J called. These copies leave out some clones; in studies compared against another copy, an unresolved V gene accounts for under half, and the cause of the remainder is not known. That table gives V, J and clone size, and the DNA gave D and trimming. Counted in this sample were fewer than 1.8 million clones; roughly 98.5% of them appeared once. The ten largest account for about 0.35% of the sample.

The sequence is built from TRBV2 and TRBJ1-3; tentative D gene TRBD1, with 6 bases matching. Input material: naive CD4+ T cells sorted from blood. The intended sense of this specimen's cell subset or site label: CD45RA+ positively selected. This TCR came from a man aged 30-40 years in good health. The DNA sequence is TGTGCCAGCAGTGTGGGGGCGCTTGGAAACACCATATATTTT. This gives the protein CASSVGALGNTIYF.